This TCR beta chain was identified in a study of T-cell reconstitution after alpha-beta-depleted transplantation in children. This clonotype showed up just a few times. Its antigen is currently unknown. Findings and limits, study-wide: It was reported that alpha-beta T cells came from several hundred expanded graft clones (about two months after transplant). Newly generated T cells supplied most T-cell counts and diversity one year post-transplant. Recipient T cells and thymic progenitors that survived gave rise to the high TCRbeta diversity observed at day 60 in some patients.

This CDR3 region has 17 residues. V was pared by 3 bases and J by 0 bases, with 13 bases between. Germline V lookup: CDR1 KGHDR, CDR2 SFDVKD. Unique molecular identifiers were used in preparing the TCRbeta library. TCRdb ran MiXCR on the PCR reads and lists one entry per CDR3 protein. The table includes hundreds of thousands of distinct CDR3 sequences, around 10% detected once. V gene TRBV24-1 combines with J gene TRBJ2-2; the D call may be TRBD1 or TRBD2 (5 bases each). This sequence was found in a boy in the first two years of life with acute myeloid leukemia, due to receive a stem cell transplant. The source material was PBMCs, sampled before TCRalphabeta/CD19-depleted stem cell transplant. CDR3 residues: CATSDPKGTTNTGELFF. In DNA, the CDR3 is TGTGCCACCAGTGATCCTAAGGGGACGACGAACACCGGGGAGCTGTTTTTT.